These T cell receptor beta chains were read from a single sample in a study of graft-versus-host responses after intestinal transplantation. Clones were read by immunoSEQ multiplex PCR, and TCRdb kept only the in-frame ones, dropping some. The table includes about 12,000 clones, approximately 94% detected once. The input for sequencing was PBMCs, taken approximately 960 days after intestinal transplantation. All receptors come from a human patient who received an intestinal transplant, so some T cells may come from the graft donor. Both conserved end residues are trimmed from each CDR3. The order of the fields is CDR3 protein, V gene, D gene. The D gene is left open where the match is weak.

CDR3aa: ASSEGSGANVLT
v_gene: TRBV27
d_gene: -

CDR3aa: ASSYSTGGGEQY
v_gene: TRBV7-7
d_gene: TRBD1

CDR3aa: SVEQFGESEAF
v_gene: TRBV29-1
d_gene: -

CDR3aa: ASSLQVTEAF
v_gene: TRBV18
d_gene: -

CDR3aa: ASSESWTGELF
v_gene: TRBV10-1
d_gene: -

CDR3aa: ASSFGSNQPQH
v_gene: TRBV5-1
d_gene: -

CDR3aa: ASSIPPGRSYNEQF
v_gene: TRBV19
d_gene: -

CDR3aa: ASSLKKRGEIGPEAF
v_gene: TRBV7-3
d_gene: -

CDR3aa: ASSQTTANLYEQY
v_gene: TRBV7-6
d_gene: -

CDR3aa: ASSRTGRIGQEKLF
v_gene: TRBV6-8
d_gene: TRBD1

CDR3aa: ASSDRGREKLF
v_gene: TRBV28
d_gene: TRBD1

CDR3aa: ASSPGTGQETQY
v_gene: TRBV19
d_gene: TRBD1

CDR3aa: ASSPPGQGSYEQY
v_gene: TRBV6-6
d_gene: TRBD1

CDR3aa: ASSRGGDREETQY
v_gene: TRBV7-2
d_gene: -

CDR3aa: ASSAYLSSYEQY
v_gene: TRBV19
d_gene: -

CDR3aa: ASSYGEDTEAF
v_gene: TRBV6-5
d_gene: -

CDR3aa: ASSRIRAADYGYT
v_gene: TRBV7-2
d_gene: -

CDR3aa: ASSAGSTEAF
v_gene: TRBV7-2
d_gene: -

CDR3aa: ASNGGWGTDTQY
v_gene: TRBV19
d_gene: -

CDR3aa: ATSVGGGYGYT
v_gene: TRBV5-6
d_gene: -

CDR3aa: ATSREGGNEQF
v_gene: TRBV15
d_gene: -

CDR3aa: ASRFTGGSYNEQF
v_gene: TRBV6-5
d_gene: -

CDR3aa: ASTWGANTEAF
v_gene: TRBV5-1
d_gene: -

CDR3aa: ASTTASTDTQY
v_gene: TRBV27
d_gene: -

CDR3aa: ASSPQTGSGSPLH
v_gene: TRBV6-6
d_gene: TRBD1

CDR3aa: ASSPRQGSGNTIY
v_gene: TRBV6-5
d_gene: -

CDR3aa: ASSRSREGLGNTGELF
v_gene: TRBV5-5
d_gene: TRBD2

CDR3aa: ASSLEWGYTDTQY
v_gene: TRBV11-2
d_gene: -

CDR3aa: ASSLSGGTYEQY
v_gene: TRBV18
d_gene: TRBD2

CDR3aa: ASSYSTGPYEQY
v_gene: TRBV6-5
d_gene: -

CDR3aa: ASSSPLRGETQY
v_gene: TRBV27
d_gene: -

CDR3aa: ASSRDRSSYEQY
v_gene: TRBV5-7
d_gene: -

CDR3aa: ASSFLRGALH
v_gene: TRBV6-5
d_gene: -

CDR3aa: ASSQGPGTALYYT
v_gene: TRBV5-4
d_gene: -

CDR3aa: AIRRGPGNSPLR
v_gene: TRBV6-8
d_gene: -

CDR3aa: ASSIGREPT
v_gene: TRBV19
d_gene: -

CDR3aa: ASSFFYSRNEKLF
v_gene: TRBV5-5
d_gene: -

CDR3aa: ASSYVSGGANEQF
v_gene: TRBV6-5
d_gene: TRBD2

CDR3aa: ASSLGTSGVYNEQF
v_gene: TRBV7-3
d_gene: TRBD2

CDR3aa: ASSWDSTYEQY
v_gene: TRBV6-5
d_gene: TRBD1

CDR3aa: ASSSRTGTNTEAF
v_gene: TRBV5-1
d_gene: TRBD1

CDR3aa: ASRGGDYGYT
v_gene: TRBV6-5
d_gene: -

CDR3aa: ASLSRVTEAF
v_gene: TRBV16
d_gene: -

CDR3aa: ASSQGGALLTDTQY
v_gene: TRBV10-2
d_gene: TRBD2

CDR3aa: ASSGQIYNSPLH
v_gene: TRBV2
d_gene: -

CDR3aa: ASSESGGYGYT
v_gene: TRBV2
d_gene: -